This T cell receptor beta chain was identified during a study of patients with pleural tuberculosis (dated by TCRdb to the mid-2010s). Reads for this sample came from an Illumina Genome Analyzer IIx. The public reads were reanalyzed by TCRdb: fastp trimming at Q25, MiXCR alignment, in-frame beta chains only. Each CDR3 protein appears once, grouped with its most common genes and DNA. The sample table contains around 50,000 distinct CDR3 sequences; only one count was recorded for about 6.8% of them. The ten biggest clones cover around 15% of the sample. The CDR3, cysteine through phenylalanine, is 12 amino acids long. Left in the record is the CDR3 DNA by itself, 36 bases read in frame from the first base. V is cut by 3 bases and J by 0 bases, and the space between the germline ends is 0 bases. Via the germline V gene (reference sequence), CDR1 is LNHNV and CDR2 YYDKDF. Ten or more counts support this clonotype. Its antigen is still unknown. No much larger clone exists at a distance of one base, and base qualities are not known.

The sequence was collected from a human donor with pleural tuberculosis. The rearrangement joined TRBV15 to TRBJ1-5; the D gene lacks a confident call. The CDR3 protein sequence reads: CATSSSNQPQHF. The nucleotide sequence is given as TGTGCCACCAGCAGTAGCAATCAGCCCCAGCATTTT.